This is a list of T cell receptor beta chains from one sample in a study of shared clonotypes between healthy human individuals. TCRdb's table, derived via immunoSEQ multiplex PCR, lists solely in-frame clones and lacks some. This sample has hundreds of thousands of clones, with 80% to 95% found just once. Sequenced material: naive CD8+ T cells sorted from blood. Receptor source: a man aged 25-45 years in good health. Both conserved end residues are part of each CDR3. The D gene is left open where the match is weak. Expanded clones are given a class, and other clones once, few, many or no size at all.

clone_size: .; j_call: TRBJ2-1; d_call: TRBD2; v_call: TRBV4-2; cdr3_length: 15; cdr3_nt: TGTGCCAGCAGTGACCTAGCGGGAGAATCCAATGAGCAGTTCTTC; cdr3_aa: CASSDLAGESNEQFF
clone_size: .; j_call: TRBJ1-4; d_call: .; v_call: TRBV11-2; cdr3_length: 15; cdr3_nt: TGTGCCAGCAGCTTTTGGGGCCGGGCTAATGAAAAACTGTTTTTT; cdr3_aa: CASSFWGRANEKLFF
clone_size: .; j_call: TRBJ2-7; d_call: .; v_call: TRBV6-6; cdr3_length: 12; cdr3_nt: TGTGCCAGCAGGAGTCTGGCCTACGAGCAGTACTTC; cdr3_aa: CASRSLAYEQYF
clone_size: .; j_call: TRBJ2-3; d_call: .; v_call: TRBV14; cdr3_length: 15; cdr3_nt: TGTGCCAGCAGCCATCCTAGCGTTCGGGGAGATACGCAGTATTTT; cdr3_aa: CASSHPSVRGDTQYF
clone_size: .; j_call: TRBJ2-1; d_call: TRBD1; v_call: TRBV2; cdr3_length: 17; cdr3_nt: TGTGCCAGCAGTGAGAGTCCCGGACAGGGTTTTAGGGATGAGCAGTTCTTC; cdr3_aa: CASSESPGQGFRDEQFF
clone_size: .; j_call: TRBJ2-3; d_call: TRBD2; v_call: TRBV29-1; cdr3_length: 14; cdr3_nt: TGCAGCGTCTTGACAACTAGCGGCACAGATACGCAGTATTTT; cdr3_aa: CSVLTTSGTDTQYF
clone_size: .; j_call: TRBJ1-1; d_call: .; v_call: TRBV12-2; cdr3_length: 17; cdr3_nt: TGTGCAAGTCGCCCCCAAGGGGCGGTACATTGTGGCACTGAAGCTTTCTTT; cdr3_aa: CASRPQGAVHCGTEAFF
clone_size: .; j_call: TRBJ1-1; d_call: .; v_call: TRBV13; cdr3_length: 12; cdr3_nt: TGTGCCAGCAGCTTAGGTGTGTCTGAAGCTTTCTTT; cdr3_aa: CASSLGVSEAFF
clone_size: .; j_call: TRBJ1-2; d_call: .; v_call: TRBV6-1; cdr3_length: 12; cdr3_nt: TGTGCCAGCAGGGCGGTCGACTATGGCTACACCTTC; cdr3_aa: CASRAVDYGYTF
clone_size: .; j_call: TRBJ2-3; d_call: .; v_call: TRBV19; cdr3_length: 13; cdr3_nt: TGTGCCAGTAGTATTTTGTCGGGAGATACGCAGTATTTT; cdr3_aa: CASSILSGDTQYF
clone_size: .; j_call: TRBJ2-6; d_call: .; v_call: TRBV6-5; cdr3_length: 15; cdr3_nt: TGTGCCAGCAGCGAGGACGGATCTGGGGCCAACGTCCTGACTTTC; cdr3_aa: CASSEDGSGANVLTF
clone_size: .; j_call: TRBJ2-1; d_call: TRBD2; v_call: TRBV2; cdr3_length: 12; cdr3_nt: TGTGCCAGCACGGGGGGTTTCGATGAGCAGTTCTTC; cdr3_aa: CASTGGFDEQFF
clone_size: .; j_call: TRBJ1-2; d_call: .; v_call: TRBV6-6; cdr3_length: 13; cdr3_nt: TGTGCCAGCAGTTACGGCGCAGGCGGGGGCTACACCTTC; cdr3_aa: CASSYGAGGGYTF
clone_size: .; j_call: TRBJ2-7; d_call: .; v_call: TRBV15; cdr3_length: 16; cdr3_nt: TGTGCCACCAGCAGAGATCTTGGCGACATAGGAGCCGAGCAGTACTTC; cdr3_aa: CATSRDLGDIGAEQYF
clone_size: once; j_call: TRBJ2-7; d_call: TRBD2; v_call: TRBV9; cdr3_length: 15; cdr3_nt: TGTGCCAGCAGCGTAGGTTCGGGACTAGTCTACGAGCAGTACTTC; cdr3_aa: CASSVGSGLVYEQYF
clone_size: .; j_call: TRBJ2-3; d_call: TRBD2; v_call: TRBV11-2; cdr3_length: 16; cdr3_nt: TGTGCCAGCAGCTTTCACCCAGCGGGAGTAACAGATACGCAGTATTTT; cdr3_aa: CASSFHPAGVTDTQYF
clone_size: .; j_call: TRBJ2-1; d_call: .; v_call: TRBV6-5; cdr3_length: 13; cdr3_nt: TGTGCCAGCAGTTACTCGAGCGGGAATGAGCAGTTCTTC; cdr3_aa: CASSYSSGNEQFF
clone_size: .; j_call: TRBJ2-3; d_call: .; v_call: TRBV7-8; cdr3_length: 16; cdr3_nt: TGTGCCAGCAGCCCCTTTCGGGACACGCACACAGATACGCAGTATTTT; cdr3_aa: CASSPFRDTHTDTQYF
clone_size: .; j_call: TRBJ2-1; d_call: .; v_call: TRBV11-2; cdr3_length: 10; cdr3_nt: TGTGCCAGCAGCTTGAATGAGCAGTTCTTC; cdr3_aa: CASSLNEQFF
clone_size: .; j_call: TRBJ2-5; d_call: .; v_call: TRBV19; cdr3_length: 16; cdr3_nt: TGTGCCAGTAGTATAGAAGGACAGCCGGACCAAGAGACCCAGTACTTC; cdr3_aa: CASSIEGQPDQETQYF
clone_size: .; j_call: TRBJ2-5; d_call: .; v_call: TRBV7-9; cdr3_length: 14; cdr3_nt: TGTGCCAGCAGCCCCGGGGGTCCCAAGGAGACCCAGTACTTC; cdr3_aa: CASSPGGPKETQYF
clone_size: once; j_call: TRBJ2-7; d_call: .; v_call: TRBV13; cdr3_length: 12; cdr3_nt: TGTGCCAGCAGCTTAGGGGTTCGGGAGCAGTACTTC; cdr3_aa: CASSLGVREQYF
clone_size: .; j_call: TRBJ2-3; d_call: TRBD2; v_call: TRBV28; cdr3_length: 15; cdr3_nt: TGTGCCAGCAGTTTATTGGCTAGCGGCTCCGATACGCAGTATTTT; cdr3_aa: CASSLLASGSDTQYF
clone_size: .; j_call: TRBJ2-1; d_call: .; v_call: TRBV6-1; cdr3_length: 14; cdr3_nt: TGTGCCAGCAGTGACGGAGGGGCCTACAATGAGCAGTTCTTC; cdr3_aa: CASSDGGAYNEQFF
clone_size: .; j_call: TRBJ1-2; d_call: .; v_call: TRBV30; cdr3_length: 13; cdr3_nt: TGTGCCTGGAGTCTTACAGGCTCCTATGGCTACACCTTC; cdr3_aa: CAWSLTGSYGYTF
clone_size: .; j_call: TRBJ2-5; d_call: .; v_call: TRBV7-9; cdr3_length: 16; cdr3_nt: TGTGCCAGCAGCCCATCCCCCGGAGGGTCTCCAGAGACCCAGTACTTC; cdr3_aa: CASSPSPGGSPETQYF
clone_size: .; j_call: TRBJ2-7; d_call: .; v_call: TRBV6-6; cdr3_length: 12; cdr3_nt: TGTGCCAGCAGGGACCGTTACTACGAGCAGTACTTC; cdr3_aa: CASRDRYYEQYF
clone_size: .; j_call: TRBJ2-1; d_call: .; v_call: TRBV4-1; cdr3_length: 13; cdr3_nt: TGCGCCAGCAGCCAATCCAGGGTCCATGAGCAGTTCTTC; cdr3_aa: CASSQSRVHEQFF
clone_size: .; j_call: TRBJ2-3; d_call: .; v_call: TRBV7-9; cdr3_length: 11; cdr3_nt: TGTGCCAGCAGTGCAGGAGGGACGCAGTATTTT; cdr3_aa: CASSAGGTQYF
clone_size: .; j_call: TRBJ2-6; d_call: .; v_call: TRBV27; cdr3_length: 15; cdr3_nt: TGTGCCAGCAGTTCCTACCGCTCTGGGGCCAACGTCCTGACTTTC; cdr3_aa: CASSSYRSGANVLTF
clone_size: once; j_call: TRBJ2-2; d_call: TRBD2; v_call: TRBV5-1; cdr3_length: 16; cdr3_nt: TGCGCCAGCAGCGCAGGGACTAGCGGGCACACCGGGGAGCTGTTTTTT; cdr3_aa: CASSAGTSGHTGELFF
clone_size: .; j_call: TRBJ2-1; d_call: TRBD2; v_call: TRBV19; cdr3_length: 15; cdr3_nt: TGTGCCAGTAGCCTGACTAGCGGGAGATACAATGAGCAGTTCTTC; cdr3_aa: CASSLTSGRYNEQFF
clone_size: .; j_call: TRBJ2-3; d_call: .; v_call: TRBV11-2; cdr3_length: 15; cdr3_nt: TGTGCCAGCAGCTTAGTCTTCGGGGGTACAGATACGCAGTATTTT; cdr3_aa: CASSLVFGGTDTQYF
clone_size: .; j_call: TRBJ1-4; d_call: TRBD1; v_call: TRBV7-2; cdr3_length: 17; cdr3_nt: TGTGCCAGCAGCTTAGGACCCCTGACAGGGACTAATGAAAAACTGTTTTTT; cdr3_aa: CASSLGPLTGTNEKLFF
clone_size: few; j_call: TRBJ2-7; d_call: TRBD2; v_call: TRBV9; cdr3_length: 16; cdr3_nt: TGTGCCAGCAGCGTAGGAGGTGGACTAGCAGAATACGAGCAGTACTTC; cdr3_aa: CASSVGGGLAEYEQYF
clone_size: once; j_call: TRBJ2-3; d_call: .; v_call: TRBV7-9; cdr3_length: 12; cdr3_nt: TGTGCCAGCAGCCTCCGAAGTGATACGCAGTATTTT; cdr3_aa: CASSLRSDTQYF
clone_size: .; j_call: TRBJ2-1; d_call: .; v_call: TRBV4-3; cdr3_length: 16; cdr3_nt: TGCGCCAGCAGCCAAGGGGTCAGGGTATCCGTCAATGAGCAGTTCTTC; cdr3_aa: CASSQGVRVSVNEQFF
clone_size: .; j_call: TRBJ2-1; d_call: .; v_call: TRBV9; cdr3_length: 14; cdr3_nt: TGTGCCAGCAGCGTAGTAGGAAACTACAATGAGCAGTTCTTC; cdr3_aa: CASSVVGNYNEQFF
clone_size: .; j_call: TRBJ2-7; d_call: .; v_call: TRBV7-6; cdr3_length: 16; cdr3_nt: TGTGCCAGCAGCGCGACCGAGGGTCCGGATAGCTACGAGCAGTACTTC; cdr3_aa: CASSATEGPDSYEQYF
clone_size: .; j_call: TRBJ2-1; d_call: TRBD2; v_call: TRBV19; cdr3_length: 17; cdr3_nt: TGTGCCAGTAGTTCTAACAGCGGGAGGGACTCCTACAATGAGCAGTTCTTC; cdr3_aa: CASSSNSGRDSYNEQFF
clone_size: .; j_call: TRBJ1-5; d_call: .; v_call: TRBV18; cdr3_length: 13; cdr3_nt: TGTGCCAGCTCACCCGACCAGCGATGGCCCCAGCATTTT; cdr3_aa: CASSPDQRWPQHF
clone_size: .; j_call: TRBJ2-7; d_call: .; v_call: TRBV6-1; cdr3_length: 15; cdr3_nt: TGTGCCAGCAGTGAAGTCGGGCGCCCCAGGAACGAGCAGTACTTC; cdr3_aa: CASSEVGRPRNEQYF